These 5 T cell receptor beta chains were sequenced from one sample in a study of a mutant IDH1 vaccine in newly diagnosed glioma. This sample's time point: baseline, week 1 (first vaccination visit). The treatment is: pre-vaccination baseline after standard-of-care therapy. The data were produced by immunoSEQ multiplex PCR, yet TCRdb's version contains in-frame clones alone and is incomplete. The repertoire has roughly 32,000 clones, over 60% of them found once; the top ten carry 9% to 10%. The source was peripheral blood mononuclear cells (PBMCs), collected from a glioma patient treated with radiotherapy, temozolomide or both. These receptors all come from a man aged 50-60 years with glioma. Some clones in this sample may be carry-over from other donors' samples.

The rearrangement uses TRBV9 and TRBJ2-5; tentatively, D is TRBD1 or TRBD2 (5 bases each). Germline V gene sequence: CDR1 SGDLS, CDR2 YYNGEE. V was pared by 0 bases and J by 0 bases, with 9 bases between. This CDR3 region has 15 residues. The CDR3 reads CASSVGGSDQETQYF. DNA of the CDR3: TGTGCCAGCAGCGTAGGGGGGTCAGACCAAGAGACCCAGTACTTC.

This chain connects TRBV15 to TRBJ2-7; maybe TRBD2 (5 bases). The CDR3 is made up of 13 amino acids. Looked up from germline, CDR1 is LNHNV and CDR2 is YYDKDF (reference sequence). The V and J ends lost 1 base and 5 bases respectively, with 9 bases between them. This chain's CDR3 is CATSRVAGHEQYF. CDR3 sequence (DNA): TGTGCCACCAGCAGAGTCGCGGGCCACGAGCAGTACTTC.

CDR3 sequence reads: CAITQGGRDGYTF. In DNA form, the CDR3 reads TGTGCCATCACCCAGGGGGGTCGGGATGGCTACACCTTC. The chain recombines TRBV10-3 with TRBJ1-2; the match to TRBD1 covers 7 bases. Germline V lookup: CDR1 ENHRY, CDR2 SYGVKD. After removal of 7 bases from V and 6 bases from J, the junction contained 8 bases not matched to a gene. The CDR3 runs to 13 residues.

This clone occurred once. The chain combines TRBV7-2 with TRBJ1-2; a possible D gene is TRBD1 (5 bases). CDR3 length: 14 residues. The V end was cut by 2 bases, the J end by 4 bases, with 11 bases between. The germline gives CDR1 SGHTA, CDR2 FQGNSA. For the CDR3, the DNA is TGTGCCAGCAGCTTAACTGGGGGAGGCTATGGCTACACCTTC. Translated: CASSLTGGGYGYTF.

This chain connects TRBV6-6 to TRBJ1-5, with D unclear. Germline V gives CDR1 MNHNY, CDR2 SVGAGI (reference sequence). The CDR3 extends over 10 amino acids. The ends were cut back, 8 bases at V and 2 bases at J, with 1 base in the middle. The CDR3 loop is CASGNQPQHF. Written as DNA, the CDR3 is TGTGCCAGCGGCAATCAGCCCCAGCATTTT.